These 29 T cell receptor beta chains were all obtained from the same sample, sequenced in a study of monozygotic twins with inflammatory bowel disease. TCRdb re-called the 5' RACE reads and gives one entry per CDR3 protein, without DNA. This listing includes around 140,000 distinct CDR3 sequences. What was sequenced was blood. The receptors come from a human donor with ulcerative colitis or Crohn's disease, or a healthy co-twin of an affected twin (not recorded which).

The chain couples TRBV5-5 to TRBJ2-4; the D call of TRBD1 rests on TCRdb alone, since no DNA is present to check it. CDR1 and CDR2 from the germline V gene are SGHKS and YYEKEE (reference sequence). The CDR3 is made up of 16 amino acids. The chain's CDR3 is CASSPTGDIAKNIQYF.

The chain joins TRBV20-1 to TRBJ2-3; TCRdb gives TRBD1 as the D gene, but with no DNA this cannot be confirmed. In germline, CDR1 is DFQATT, CDR2 SNEGSKA (reference sequence). This CDR3 has 14 amino acids. CDR3 amino acids: CSARGTLFTDTQYF.

The genes are TRBV10-3 and TRBJ1-1; TCRdb outputs TRBD1, but without DNA this stays unchecked. The germline CDR1 and CDR2 sequences are ENHRY and SYGVKD. This CDR3 region has 14 residues. The CDR3 spells CAISERDRGPEAFF.

J is TRBJ1-2 and V is TRBV3-1; the TCRdb call, TRBD1, lacks DNA for checking. The CDR3 runs to 16 residues. Germline V gives CDR1 LGHDT, CDR2 YNNKEL (reference sequence). CDR3 sequence reads: CASTSAGQGSSYGYTF.

The chain has TRBV5-1 and TRBJ2-7; lacking DNA, the TRBD2 call made by TCRdb goes unchecked. This CDR3 comprises 15 residues. Germline CDR1 reads SGHRS; CDR2 reads YFSETQ. The CDR3 loop reads CASSLDPQRSYEQYF.

The chain's CDR3 is CASSQRQGWETQYF. This chain connects TRBV19 to TRBJ2-5; TCRdb's D gene call, TRBD1, goes unchecked for lack of DNA. Germline assignment: CDR1 LNHDA and CDR2 SQIVND (reference sequence). This CDR3 region has 14 residues.

The chain joins TRBV5-1 to TRBJ1-2. The CDR3 consists of 13 residues. Per the germline V gene, CDR1 is SGHRS and CDR2 is YFSETQ. CDR3 region: CASSLGRTYGYTF.

This chain joins TRBV5-1 and TRBJ2-6. The CDR3 covers 15 residues. Per the germline V gene, CDR1 is SGHRS and CDR2 is YFSETQ. The CDR3 region is CASSLSGTGANVLTF.

The rearrangement uses TRBV7-2 and TRBJ2-7; TCRdb returns TRBD1, unconfirmable since there is no DNA. CDR1 SGHTA and CDR2 FQGNSA come from the germline V gene. The CDR3 covers 16 residues. The chain's CDR3 is CASSRGQGLLSYEQYF.

The chain employs TRBV5-1 and TRBJ2-7. This CDR3 spans 15 amino acids. Germline CDR1 reads SGHRS; CDR2 reads YFSETQ. CDR3 amino acids: CASRERTLSSYEQYF.

The chain is built from TRBV5-1 and TRBJ1-4; TCRdb picks TRBD1, but there is no DNA to check that call. Germline V CDR1 and CDR2: SGHRS, YFSETQ. This CDR3 has 14 amino acids. The CDR3 protein is CASSLQGWDEKLFF.

V is TRBV5-1 and J is TRBJ2-5; the D call of TRBD2 rests on TCRdb alone, since no DNA is present to check it. CDR3 length: 14 residues. Germline CDR1 and CDR2: SGHRS and YFSETQ. CDR3 sequence: CASSLAGSRETQYF.

The gene calls are TRBV27 and TRBJ2-7; TCRdb proposes TRBD1, but this gene call is untestable without DNA. The CDR3 extends over 12 amino acids. Germline loops: CDR1 MNHEY, CDR2 SMNVEV (reference sequence). CDR3 sequence reads: CASSHGQDEQYF.

The chain recombines TRBV7-9 with TRBJ2-7; the D call of TRBD1 rests on TCRdb alone, since no DNA is present to check it. The CDR3 spans 14 residues. Germline loops: CDR1 SEHNR, CDR2 FQNEAQ (reference sequence). CDR3 sequence reads: CASSARQGSYEQYF.

The rearrangement joins TRBV5-1 to TRBJ2-5; there is no DNA to check the TCRdb D call of TRBD1. Germline V gives CDR1 SGHRS, CDR2 YFSETQ. This CDR3 is 14 amino acids long. The CDR3 protein is CASRDRGREETQYF.

The chain carries TRBV24-1 and TRBJ2-1; with no DNA, the TCRdb D assignment of TRBD1 cannot be verified. Germline V gives CDR1 KGHDR, CDR2 SFDVKD. The CDR3 extends over 15 amino acids. The CDR3 spells CATSDLDSPHNEQFF.

V gene TRBV5-5 combines with J gene TRBJ1-2; there is no DNA to check the TCRdb D call of TRBD1. The CDR3 extends over 16 amino acids. In germline, CDR1 is SGHKS, CDR2 YYEKEE (reference sequence). CDR3 residues: CASSLFTGQGAYGYTF.

J is TRBJ2-5 and V is TRBV20-1; the TCRdb D gene call, TRBD2, has no DNA to confirm it. CDR1 and CDR2 (germline): DFQATT, SNEGSKA (reference sequence). CDR3 length equals 17 residues. The CDR3 region is CSARDLGGRDDRETQYF.

The chain recombines TRBV6-5 with TRBJ2-3. The CDR3 extends over 15 amino acids. Germline V CDR1 and CDR2: MNHEY, SVGAGI. CDR3 loop: CASSYSELVLATQYF.

The chain links TRBV11-1 to TRBJ1-1; TCRdb designates TRBD1, a call that cannot be tested without DNA. Germline CDR1 SGHAT, CDR2 FQDESV (reference sequence). The CDR3 sequence is 18 residues long. CDR3 residues: CASSLTGTGILMNTEAFF.

Here the CDR3 reads CASSAQSRPNYGYTF. V and J are TRBV7-9 and TRBJ1-2. CDR3 size: 15 residues. Per the germline V gene, CDR1 is SEHNR and CDR2 is FQNEAQ (reference sequence).

The chain uses TRBV6-8 and TRBJ1-6. The CDR3 runs to 21 residues. The germline V gene has CDR1 MNHGY and CDR2 SAAAGT. CDR3: CASSYPGMGPRARPYNSPLHF.

The V and J genes are TRBV4-3 and TRBJ2-3; as DNA is missing, the TRBD2 call by TCRdb cannot be tested. This CDR3 is built from 17 residues. Germline V gene sequence: CDR1 LGHNA, CDR2 YSLEER. The CDR3 region is CASSHPKPGLRTDTQYF.

The J gene is TRBJ1-4, the V gene TRBV7-9; TCRdb names TRBD1, which stays unverified in the absence of DNA. The germline CDR1 and CDR2 sequences are SEHNR and FQNEAQ (reference sequence). This CDR3 region has 14 residues. The CDR3 sequence: CASSHGQGREKLFF.

CDR3 amino acids: CSVVSAGYEQYF. The rearrangement uses TRBV29-1 and TRBJ2-7. This CDR3 region has 12 residues. Per germline, CDR1 SQVTM and CDR2 ANQGSEA.

The chain uses TRBV18 and TRBJ1-1; as DNA is missing, the TRBD1 call by TCRdb cannot be tested. The CDR3 consists of 14 residues. The germline V gene has CDR1 KGHSH and CDR2 LQKENI. The CDR3 sequence is CASSPKDTHTEAFF.

The rearrangement uses TRBV7-7 and TRBJ2-3. The germline V gene has CDR1 SSHAT and CDR2 FNYEAQ (reference sequence). The CDR3 extends over 13 amino acids. The CDR3 spells CASSLALQDTQYF. Based on the CDR3 plus reference TRBV7-7 and TRBJ2-3, the full variable domain is GAGVSQSPRYKVTKRGQDVTLRCDPISSHATLYWYQQALGQGPEFLTYFNYEAQPDKSGLPSDRFSAERPEGSISTLTIQRTEQRDSAMYRCASSLALQDTQYFGPGTRLTVL.

The rearrangement links TRBV6-1 to TRBJ2-1; TCRdb outputs TRBD2, but without DNA this stays unchecked. This CDR3 comprises 14 residues. CDR1 MNHNS and CDR2 SASEGT come from the germline V gene. CDR3 sequence reads: CATLAGGAFGEQFF.

The V gene is TRBV5-6, the J gene TRBJ2-1; the D call of TRBD2 rests on TCRdb alone, since no DNA is present to check it. Germline values: CDR1 SGHDT, CDR2 YYEEEE. The CDR3 has 15 amino acids. The CDR3 loop is CASSSRRDYYNEQFF.